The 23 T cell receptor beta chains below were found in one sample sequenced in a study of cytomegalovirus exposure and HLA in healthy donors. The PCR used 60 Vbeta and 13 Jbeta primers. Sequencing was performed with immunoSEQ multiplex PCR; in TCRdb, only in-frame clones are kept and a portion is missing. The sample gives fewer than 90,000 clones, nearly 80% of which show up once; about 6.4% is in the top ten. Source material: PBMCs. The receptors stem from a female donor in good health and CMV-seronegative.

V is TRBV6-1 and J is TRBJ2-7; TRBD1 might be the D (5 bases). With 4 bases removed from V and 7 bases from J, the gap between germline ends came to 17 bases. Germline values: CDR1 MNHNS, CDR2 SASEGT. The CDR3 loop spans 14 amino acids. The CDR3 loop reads CASSGEKTVSEQYF. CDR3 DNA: TGTGCCAGCAGTGGAGAAAAGACAGTCTCGGAGCAGTACTTC.

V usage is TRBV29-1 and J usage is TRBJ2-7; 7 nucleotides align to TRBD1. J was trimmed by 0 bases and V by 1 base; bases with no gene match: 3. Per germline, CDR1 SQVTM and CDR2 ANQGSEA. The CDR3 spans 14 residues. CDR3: CSVEAGDSSYEQYF. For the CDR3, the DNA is TGCAGCGTTGAAGCCGGGGACAGCTCCTACGAGCAGTACTTC.

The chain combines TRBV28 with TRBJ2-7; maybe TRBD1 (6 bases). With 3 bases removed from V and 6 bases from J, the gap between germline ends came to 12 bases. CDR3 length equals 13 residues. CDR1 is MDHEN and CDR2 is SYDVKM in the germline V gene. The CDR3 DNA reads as TGTGCCAGCAGTTTGGGGGCACCCGGCGAGCAGTACTTC. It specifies CASSLGAPGEQYF. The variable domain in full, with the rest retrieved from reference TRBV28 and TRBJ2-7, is DVKVTQSSRYLVKRTGEKVFLECVQDMDHENMFWYRQDPGLGLRLIYFSYDVKMKEKGDIPEGYSVSREKKERFSLILESASTNQTSMYLCASSLGAPGEQYFGPGTRLTVT.

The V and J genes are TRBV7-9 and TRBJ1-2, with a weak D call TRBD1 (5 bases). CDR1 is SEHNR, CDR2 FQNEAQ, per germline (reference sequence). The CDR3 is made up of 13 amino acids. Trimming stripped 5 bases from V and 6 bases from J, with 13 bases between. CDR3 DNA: TGTGCCAGCAGCCCAGGCGGGGGAAATGGCTACACCTTC. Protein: CASSPGGGNGYTF.

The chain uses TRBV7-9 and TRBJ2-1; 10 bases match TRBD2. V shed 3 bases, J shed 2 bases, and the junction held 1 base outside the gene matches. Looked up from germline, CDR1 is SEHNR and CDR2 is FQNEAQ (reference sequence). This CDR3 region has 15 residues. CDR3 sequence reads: CASSLSGGAYNEQFF. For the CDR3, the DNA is TGTGCCAGCAGCTTGAGCGGGGGGGCCTACAATGAGCAGTTCTTC.

The CDR3 coding sequence is TGCGCCAGCAGCTTGTGGGGGGGGGACTATGGCTACACCTTC. Residues: CASSLWGGDYGYTF. The genes are TRBV5-1 and TRBJ1-2; perhaps TRBD1 as D (5 bases). Trimming cost V 1 base and J 3 bases, with 10 bases left between them. Germline CDR1 SGHRS, CDR2 YFSETQ. The length of the CDR3 is 14 residues.

CDR3 amino acids: CASSLVSARQFF. The DNA of the CDR3 is TGTGCCAGCAGCTTAGTTTCGGCTAGACAGTTCTTC. The chain links TRBV7-8 to TRBJ2-1; D ambiguous. V shed 1 base and J shed 13 bases, with 11 bases lying between them. The CDR3 totals 12 residues. From germline, CDR1 is SGHVS and CDR2 FQNEAQ. Variable domain in full (rest from reference TRBV7-8 and TRBJ2-1): GAGVSQSPRYKVAKRGQDVALRCDPISGHVSLFWYQQALGQGPEFLTYFQNEAQLDKSGLPSDRFFAERPEGSVSTLKIQRTQQEDSAVYLCASSLVSARQFFGPGTRLTVL.

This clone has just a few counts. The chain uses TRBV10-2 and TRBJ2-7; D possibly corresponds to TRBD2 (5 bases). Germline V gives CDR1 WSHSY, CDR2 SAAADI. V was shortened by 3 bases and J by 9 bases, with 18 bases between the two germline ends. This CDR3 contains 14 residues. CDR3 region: CASSDGLARPPQYF. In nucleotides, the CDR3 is TGCGCCAGCAGTGACGGGCTAGCTCGACCACCGCAGTACTTC.

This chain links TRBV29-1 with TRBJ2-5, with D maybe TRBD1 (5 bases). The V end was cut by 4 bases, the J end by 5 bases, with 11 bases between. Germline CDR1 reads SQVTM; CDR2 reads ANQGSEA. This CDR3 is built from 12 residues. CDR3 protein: CSVVPGLETQYF. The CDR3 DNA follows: TGCAGCGTTGTACCAGGGTTGGAGACCCAGTACTTC.

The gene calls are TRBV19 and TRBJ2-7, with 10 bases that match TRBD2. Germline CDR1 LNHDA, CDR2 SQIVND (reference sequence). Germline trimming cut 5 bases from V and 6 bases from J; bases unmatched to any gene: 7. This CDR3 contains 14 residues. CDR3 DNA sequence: TGTGCCAGTAGTCCACTAGCGGGAAAAGGCGAGCAGTACTTC. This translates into CASSPLAGKGEQYF.

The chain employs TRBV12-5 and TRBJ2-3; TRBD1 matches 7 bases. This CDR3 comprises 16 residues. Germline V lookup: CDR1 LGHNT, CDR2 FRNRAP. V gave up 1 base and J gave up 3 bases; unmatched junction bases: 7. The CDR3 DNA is TGTGCTAGTGGTTTGGATGCCAGGGGGAATACAGATACGCAGTATTTT. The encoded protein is CASGLDARGNTDTQYF.

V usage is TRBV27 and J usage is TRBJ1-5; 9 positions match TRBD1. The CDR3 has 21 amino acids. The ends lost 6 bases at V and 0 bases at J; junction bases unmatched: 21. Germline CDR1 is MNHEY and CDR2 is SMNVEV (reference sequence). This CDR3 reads CASSALIKPGQGPYSNQPQHF. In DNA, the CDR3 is TGTGCCAGCAGCGCCCTCATAAAACCGGGACAGGGTCCTTATAGCAATCAGCCCCAGCATTTT.

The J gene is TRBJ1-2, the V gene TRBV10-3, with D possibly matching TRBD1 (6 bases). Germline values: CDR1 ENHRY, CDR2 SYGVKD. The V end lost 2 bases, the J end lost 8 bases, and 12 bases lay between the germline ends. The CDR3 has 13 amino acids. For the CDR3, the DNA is TGTGCCATCAGTGAGGAGGGGGTAAGAGGCTACACCTTC. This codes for CAISEEGVRGYTF.

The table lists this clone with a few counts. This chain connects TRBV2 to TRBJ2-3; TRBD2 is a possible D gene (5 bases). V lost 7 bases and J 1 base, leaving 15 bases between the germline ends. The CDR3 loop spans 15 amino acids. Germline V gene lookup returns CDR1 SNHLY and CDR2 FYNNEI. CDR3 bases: TGTGCCAGCACCTGGTCGAGGGAAGGCACAGATACGCAGTATTTT. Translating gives CASTWSREGTDTQYF.

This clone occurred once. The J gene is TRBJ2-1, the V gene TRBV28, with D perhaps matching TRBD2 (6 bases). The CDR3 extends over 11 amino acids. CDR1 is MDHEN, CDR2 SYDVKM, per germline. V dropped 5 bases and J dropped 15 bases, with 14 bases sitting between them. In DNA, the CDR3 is TGTGCCAGCAGTGCCTCCCGGGAGAGGTTCTTC. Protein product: CASSASRERFF.

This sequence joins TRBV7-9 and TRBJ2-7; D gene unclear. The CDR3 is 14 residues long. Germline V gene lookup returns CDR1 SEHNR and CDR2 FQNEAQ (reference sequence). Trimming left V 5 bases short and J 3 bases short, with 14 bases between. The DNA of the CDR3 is TGTGCCAGCAGCCTGGCAGGCCAGGACTACGAGCAGTACTTC. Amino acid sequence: CASSLAGQDYEQYF.

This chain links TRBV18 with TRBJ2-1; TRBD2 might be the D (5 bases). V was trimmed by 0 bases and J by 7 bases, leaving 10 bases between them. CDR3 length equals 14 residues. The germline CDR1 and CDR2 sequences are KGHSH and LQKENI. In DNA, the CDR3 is TGTGCCAGCTCACCACCGTATAGCGCAAATGAGCAGTTCTTC. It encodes CASSPPYSANEQFF.

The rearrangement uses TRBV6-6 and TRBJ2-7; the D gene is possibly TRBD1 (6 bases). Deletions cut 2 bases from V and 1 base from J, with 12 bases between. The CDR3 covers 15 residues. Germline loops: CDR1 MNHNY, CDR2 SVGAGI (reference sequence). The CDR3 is CASSYLQGHSYEQYF. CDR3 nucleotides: TGTGCCAGCAGTTACCTACAGGGACATTCCTACGAGCAGTACTTC.

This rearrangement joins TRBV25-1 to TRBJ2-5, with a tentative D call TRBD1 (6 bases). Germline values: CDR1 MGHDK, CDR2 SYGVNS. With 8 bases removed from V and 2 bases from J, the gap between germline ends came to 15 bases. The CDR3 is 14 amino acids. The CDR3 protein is CASHPWTAQETQYF. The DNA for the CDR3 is TGTGCCAGCCATCCTTGGACAGCACAAGAGACCCAGTACTTC.

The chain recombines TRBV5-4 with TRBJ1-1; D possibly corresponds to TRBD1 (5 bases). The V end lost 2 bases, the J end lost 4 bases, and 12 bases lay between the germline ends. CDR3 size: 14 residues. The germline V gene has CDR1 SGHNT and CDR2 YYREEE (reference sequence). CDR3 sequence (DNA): TGTGCCAGCAGCTTCAGGGAGGTGGGCACTGAAGCTTTCTTT. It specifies CASSFREVGTEAFF.

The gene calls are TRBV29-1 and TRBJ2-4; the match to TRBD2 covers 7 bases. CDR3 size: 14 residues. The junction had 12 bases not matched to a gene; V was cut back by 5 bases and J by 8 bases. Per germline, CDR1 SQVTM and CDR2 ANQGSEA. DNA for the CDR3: TGCAGCGTTACGGGGGAACGGGGGAGGGACATTCAGTACTTC. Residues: CSVTGERGRDIQYF.

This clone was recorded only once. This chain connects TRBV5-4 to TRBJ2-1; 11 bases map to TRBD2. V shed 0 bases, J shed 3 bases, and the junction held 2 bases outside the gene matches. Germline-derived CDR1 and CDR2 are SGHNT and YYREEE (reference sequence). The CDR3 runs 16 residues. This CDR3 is CASSLGLAGNYNEQFF. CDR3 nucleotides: TGTGCCAGCAGCTTGGGACTAGCGGGGAACTACAATGAGCAGTTCTTC. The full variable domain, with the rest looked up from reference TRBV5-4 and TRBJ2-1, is ETGVTQSPTHLIKTRGQQVTLRCSSQSGHNTVSWYQQALGQGPQFIFQYYREEENGRGNFPPRFSGLQFPNYSSELNVNALELDDSALYLCASSLGLAGNYNEQFFGPGTRLTVL.

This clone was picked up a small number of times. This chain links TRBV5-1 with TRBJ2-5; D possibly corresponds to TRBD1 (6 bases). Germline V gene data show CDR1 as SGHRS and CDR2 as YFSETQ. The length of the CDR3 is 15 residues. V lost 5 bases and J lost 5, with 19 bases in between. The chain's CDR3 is CASRPEGGSGETQYF. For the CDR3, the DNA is TGCGCCAGCAGGCCTGAAGGGGGATCGGGTGAGACCCAGTACTTC.